Shown below are 13 T cell receptor beta chains from a single sample sequenced in a study of beta chain features in type 1 diabetes. General study results and limits: For Type 1 diabetes patients, all four CD4+ subsets carried TCRB CDR3s that were moderately but significantly shorter.

Expressed TCRB transcripts were sequenced because the isolated RNA had all been reverse transcribed beforehand. Repertoires were generated with immunoSEQ multiplex PCR, while TCRdb's copy carries only in-frame clones and drops some. The repertoire includes 300,000 to 400,000 clones, around 10% of them detected once, and about 0.64% sits in the top ten. These receptors' antigens are unknown. The specimen was central memory CD4+ T cells from blood. Every receptor here comes from a man aged 30 to 45 with type 1 diabetes.

The chain links TRBV27 to TRBJ2-3; perhaps TRBD1 as D (6 bases). The CDR3 has 15 residues. The germline gives CDR1 MNHEY, CDR2 SMNVEV (reference sequence). Trimming pared 7 bases from V and 0 bases from J, leaving 14 bases between. Written as DNA, the CDR3 is TGTGCCAGCACCAGGACAGATGCTAGCACAGATACGCAGTATTTT. It yields the protein CASTRTDASTDTQYF.

V is TRBV5-1 and J is TRBJ1-4; D is uncertain. V was cut by 2 bases and J by 8 bases, with 4 bases left in between. This CDR3 has 11 amino acids. Germline V gene data show CDR1 as SGHRS and CDR2 as YFSETQ. The CDR3: CASSLGEKLFF. The CDR3 nucleotides are TGCGCCAGCAGCTTAGGGGAAAAACTGTTTTTT.

Turning to this clone: A junction boundary mismatches the germline segment, possibly from a read error. V gene TRBV5-4 combines with J gene TRBJ2-5, with D hard to call. The CDR3 has 11 residues. The germline gives CDR1 SGHNT, CDR2 YYREEE (reference sequence). The CDR3: CASSNQETQYF. CDR3 nucleotides: TGCGCCAGCAGCAACCAAGAGACCCAGTACTTC.

This clone occurred a few times. The sample has other DNA sequences that encode this CDR3 too. This sequence joins TRBV7-2 and TRBJ1-2, with a weak D call TRBD1 (5 bases). CDR1 and CDR2 (germline): SGHTA, FQGNSA. The CDR3 is 14 residues long. Deletions cut 5 bases from V and 4 bases from J, with 14 bases between. This chain's CDR3 is CASSPSGGGYGYTF. CDR3 coding DNA: TGTGCCAGCAGCCCTAGCGGGGGGGGCTATGGCTACACCTTC.

This clone was observed many times. The chain combines TRBV4-3 with TRBJ2-3, with D uncertain. Germline V gives CDR1 LGHNA, CDR2 YSLEER. Trimming left V 4 bases short and J 1 base short, with 9 bases between. The CDR3 contains 14 residues. The DNA of the CDR3 is TGCGCCAGCAGCCCCCGGACCCGCACAGATACGCAGTATTTT. Its translation is CASSPRTRTDTQYF.

The chain combines TRBV11-3 with TRBJ2-4; tentative D call: TRBD2 (6 bases). The length of the CDR3 is 16 residues. Deletions cut 5 bases from V and 3 bases from J, with 17 bases between. Germline-derived CDR1 and CDR2 are SGHNT and YENEEA. The CDR3 here is CASSPAGGKDKNIQYF. DNA for the CDR3: TGTGCCAGCAGCCCAGCGGGTGGTAAAGACAAAAACATTCAGTACTTC.

This chain connects TRBV15 to TRBJ2-5; 7 bases are shared with TRBD2. The V gene's germline CDR1 is LNHNV and CDR2 YYDKDF (reference sequence). The CDR3 is 11 residues long. The J segment lost 7 bases and the V segment lost 6 bases, leaving 2 bases of the junction unmatched. The CDR3 sequence: CATRWEGTQYF. For the CDR3, the DNA is TGTGCCACCAGGTGGGAGGGGACCCAGTACTTC.

The chain uses TRBV4-1 and TRBJ2-1, with D maybe TRBD2 (6 bases). CDR1 and CDR2 (germline): MGHRA, YSYEKL. The CDR3 contains 16 residues. V gave up 2 bases and J gave up 7 bases, with 18 bases separating them. The CDR3 region has the DNA TGCGCCAGCAGCCAAACCCGGGCTAGCGCGAGGAATGAGCAGTTCTTC. Encoded protein: CASSQTRASARNEQFF.

This clone turned up a few times. The rearrangement joins TRBV6-1 to TRBJ2-5, with 8 bases lining up with TRBD1. The J segment lost 5 bases and the V segment lost 4 bases, leaving 9 bases of the junction unmatched. The CDR3 is 15 amino acids. CDR1 is MNHNS, CDR2 SASEGT, per germline. The CDR3 loop is CASSGRDRISETQYF. The CDR3 DNA reads TGTGCCAGCAGTGGCCGGGACAGGATCTCGGAGACCCAGTACTTC.

This clone was detected only a few times. This chain connects TRBV5-1 to TRBJ2-1; 7 bases match TRBD2. This CDR3 region has 15 residues. V shed 5 bases and J 8 bases; nucleotides not matched to a gene: 13. The germline gives CDR1 SGHRS, CDR2 YFSETQ. CDR3 sequence reads: CASSSAGVSSHEQFF. The CDR3 DNA reads TGCGCCAGCAGTTCGGCGGGAGTTTCAAGCCATGAGCAGTTCTTC. The full variable domain, in which reference TRBV5-1 and TRBJ2-1 provide the parts outside the CDR3, is KAGVTQTPRYLIKTRGQQVTLSCSPISGHRSVSWYQQTPGQGLQFLFEYFSETQRNKGNFPGRFSGRQFSNSRSEMNVSTLELGDSALYLCASSSAGVSSHEQFFGPGTRLTVL.

The sample holds a few counts of this clone. This chain connects TRBV7-7 to TRBJ2-5, with D maybe TRBD2 (6 bases). V was pared by 2 bases and J by 4 bases, with 14 bases between. CDR1 and CDR2 (germline): SSHAT, FNYEAQ (reference sequence). CDR3 size: 15 residues. As DNA, the CDR3 is TGTGCCAGCAGCTTAAGTGCGGGGATGGTAGAGACCCAGTACTTC. Its translation is CASSLSAGMVETQYF.

This sequence joins TRBV18 and TRBJ2-1; 7 bases match TRBD1. The V and J ends lost 6 bases and 4 bases, in that order; junction bases with no gene match: 3. CDR1 and CDR2 (germline): KGHSH, LQKENI. The CDR3 is made up of 13 amino acids. The CDR3 here is CASSPGQYNEQFF. CDR3 coding DNA: TGTGCCAGCTCCCCGGGACAGTACAATGAGCAGTTCTTC.

A note on this clone: A junction end diverges from the germline sequence, so it may reflect a read error. CDR3 residues: CAISEGGSAFF. DNA for the CDR3: TGTGCCATCAGTGAGGGGGGATCGGCTTTCTTT. The chain couples TRBV6-5 to TRBJ1-1, with D perhaps matching TRBD1 (6 bases). This CDR3 is 11 amino acids long. From germline, CDR1 is MNHEY and CDR2 SVGAGI.